A single sample gave rise to the 9 T cell receptor beta chains below, sequenced in a study of regulatory T cells in long-lasting Graves disease (dated by TCRdb to the early 2020s). Reading the label with the study, this specimen's time point is: persistent/refractory GD, antithyroid drugs over 5 years with positive TRAb. RNA was extracted from PBMCs in TRIzol for both TCR sequencing and RNA sequencing. To prepare the library, multiplex PCR was applied. Data came from an Illumina HiSeq 4000. TCR beta libraries were built with iRepertoire HTBI primers and Arm-PCR amplification of CDR3 regions. Using fastp at Q25 and MiXCR, TCRdb reprocessed the public reads and kept productive beta chains. Records with the same CDR3 protein are collapsed into one entry carrying the most frequent genes and DNA. In this sample the table shows fewer than 450,000 distinct CDR3 sequences, under 25% of which occur a single time. The top ten clonotypes cover 20% to 25% of the sample.

The specimen comprised peripheral blood mononuclear cells (PBMCs), sampled when the disease was refractory, from a patient treated with antithyroid drugs. All receptors come from a female donor with Graves disease.

This clonotype was detected ten times or more. The chain combines TRBV28 with TRBJ1-5; D possibly corresponds to TRBD1 (6 bases). Germline-derived CDR1 and CDR2 are MDHEN and SYDVKM. V lost 2 bases to trimming and J lost 4 bases, with 12 bases between them. CDR3 length equals 15 residues. CDR3 coding DNA: TGTGCCAGCAGTTTAAGGGGGGGTGGGAATCAGCCCCAGCATTTT. It encodes CASSLRGGGNQPQHF.

This clonotype was observed at least ten times. The CDR3, as DNA: TGTGCCAGCAGTTTCGGGATGGGGTTCGACGAGCAGTACTTC. It is translated as CASSFGMGFDEQYF. V and J are TRBV27 and TRBJ2-7; TRBD2 is a possible D gene (5 bases). The CDR3 runs to 14 residues. V dropped 3 bases and J dropped 5 bases, with 14 bases sitting between them. In germline, CDR1 is MNHEY, CDR2 SMNVEV (reference sequence).

A few counts support this clonotype. The V call is TRBV18, the J call TRBJ1-4; a weak D match, TRBD1 (5 bases). The CDR3 length is 16 residues. Trimming removed 6 bases at V and 2 bases at J, with 16 bases between. Looked up from germline, CDR1 is KGHSH and CDR2 is LQKENI. This chain's CDR3 is CASSHDQTGTNEKLFF. CDR3 sequence (DNA): TGTGCCAGCTCTCACGACCAAACAGGCACTAATGAAAAACTGTTTTTT.

The chain couples TRBV20-1 to TRBJ2-7, with D tentatively TRBD2 (6 bases). CDR3 length: 15 amino acids. V was pared by 0 bases and J by 2 bases, with 14 bases between. Germline V gives CDR1 DFQATT, CDR2 SNEGSKA (reference sequence). For the CDR3, the DNA is TGCAGTGCTAGAGATTGGGGACTTCCCGCCTACGAGCAGTACTTC. Encoded protein: CSARDWGLPAYEQYF.

The chain combines TRBV10-3 with TRBJ1-5; 12 bases align to TRBD1. The V and J ends lost 10 bases and 0 bases, in that order; junction bases with no gene match: 10. This CDR3 has 17 residues. Germline V gives CDR1 ENHRY, CDR2 SYGVKD. In DNA, the CDR3 is TGTGCCACCTGGGGGGACAGGGGGCCAAATAGCAATCAGCCCCAGCATTTT. This encodes CATWGDRGPNSNQPQHF.

This clonotype showed up many times. This sequence joins TRBV6-2 or TRBV6-3 and TRBJ1-2; perhaps TRBD1 as D (6 bases). The germline gives CDR1 MNHEY, CDR2 SVGEGT. Trimming stripped 8 bases from V and 4 bases from J, with 11 bases between. This CDR3 comprises 12 residues. As DNA, the CDR3 is TGTGCCAGCCAGGACAGACTCTATGGCTACACCTTC. This encodes CASQDRLYGYTF.

The rearrangement joins TRBV20-1 to TRBJ1-4, with D possibly matching TRBD1 (6 bases). Germline V CDR1 and CDR2: DFQATT, SNEGSKA (reference sequence). V lost 4 bases to trimming and J lost 2 bases, with 11 bases between them. This CDR3 has 14 amino acids. CDR3 residues: CSANRERTNEKLFF. For the CDR3, the DNA is TGCAGTGCTAACAGGGAGCGGACTAATGAAAAACTGTTTTTT.

This clonotype turned up a few times. CDR3 sequence (DNA): TGTGCCAGCAGTTACGGGCCCCTAGATACGCAGTATTTT. It encodes CASSYGPLDTQYF. The V gene is TRBV6-2 or TRBV6-3, the J gene TRBJ2-3; D is unresolved. This CDR3 region has 13 residues. Deletions cut 2 bases from V and 5 bases from J, with 8 bases between. CDR1 is MNHEY, CDR2 SVGEGT, per germline.

This clonotype has just a few counts. This chain joins TRBV30 and TRBJ1-5, with TRBD1 matching 8 bases. Germline V gene sequence: CDR1 GTSNPN, CDR2 SVGIG (reference sequence). Trimming at V came to 0 bases and at J to 3 bases, leaving 7 bases not matched to a gene. The length of the CDR3 is 16 residues. The chain's CDR3 is CAWSVRQGAVNQPQHF. CDR3 in DNA: TGTGCCTGGAGTGTACGGCAGGGGGCCGTCAATCAGCCCCAGCATTTT.